Given below is one T cell receptor beta chain in context. Its specificity is unknown. This record belongs to a study of CD8+CD57+ T cells in acquired aplastic anemia. About the research overall: Sorted CD4+ and CD8+ cells gave an average of around 3.3 ug of DNA. General study results and limits: Roughly 30 sequences, all CD8+ CDR3, were shared between patients and controls. Controls did not differ significantly from patients in CD8+ Simpson's diversity.

Germline V lookup: CDR1 SQVTM, CDR2 ANQGSEA. V shed 2 bases and J shed 4 bases, with 14 bases lying between them. This CDR3 contains 14 residues. Patients picked for sequencing had shown CD8+CD57+ cell expansion detected by flow cytometry. The enrolled patients all had severe acquired aplastic anemia. It was genomic DNA that served as the template for profiling TCR beta VDJ and CDR3. One entry per CDR3 protein results from TCRdb running MiXCR on the reads. The profile shows about 180,000 distinct CDR3 sequences, nearly 65% of them singletons. The source is a human donor with aplastic anemia. The specimen was sorted CD4+, CD8+, or CD8+CD57+ T cells (not recorded which) from PBMCs. The chain carries TRBV29-1 and TRBJ1-1, with D perhaps matching TRBD1 (5 bases). CDR3 DNA sequence: TGCAGCGTTGAACGGGGGGGTCGGGTCACTGAAGCTTTCTTT. Its protein product is CSVERGGRVTEAFF. Full variable domain (rest looked up from reference TRBV29-1 and TRBJ1-1): SAVISQKPSRDICQRGTSLTIQCQVDSQVTMMFWYRQQPGQSLTLIATANQGSEATYESGFVIDKFPISRPNLTFSTLTVSNMSPEDSSIYLCSVERGGRVTEAFFGQGTRLTVV.